This paragraph covers one T cell receptor (beta chain) sequence. Its antigen is as yet unknown. The table came from immunoSEQ multiplex PCR; TCRdb's copy has only in-frame clones and leaves some out. The data hold about 130,000 clones, with around 89% observed a single time. These data belong to a study of cytomegalovirus exposure and HLA in healthy donors. Germline-derived CDR1 and CDR2 are MNHEY and SMNVEV (reference sequence). The CDR3 consists of 15 residues. After removal of 6 bases from V and 3 bases from J, the junction contained 7 bases not matched to a gene. Overall study results and limits: Three of the chains that were CMV-associated were confirmed in vitro to be specific for CMV antigens.

Sequencing was carried out using PBMCs. The V call is TRBV27, the J call TRBJ1-4; TRBD1 aligns across 7 bases. The origin of this receptor is a woman under 40 in good health and CMV-seropositive. The CDR3 is CASSSQGYANEKLFF. The CDR3 DNA reads TGTGCCAGCAGCTCACAGGGGTATGCTAATGAAAAACTGTTTTTT. Supplemented by reference TRBV27 and TRBJ1-4, the full variable domain reads EAQVTQNPRYLITVTGKKLTVTCSQNMNHEYMSWYRQDPGLGLRQIYYSMNVEVTDKGDVPEGYKVSRKEKRNFPLILESPSPNQTSLYFCASSSQGYANEKLFFGSGTQLSVL.